This T cell receptor beta chain was captured in a study of memory CD8 T cells in hepatitis C reinfection. Across the study: Chronic HCV followed reinfection in two donors who cleared primary infection.

This clone has only a few counts. The V gene lost 10 bases and the J gene lost 5 bases, with 12 bases spanning the gap. Per the germline V gene, CDR1 is MNHEY and CDR2 is SVGAGI. This CDR3 is 11 amino acids long. Only in-frame clones appear in the TCRdb table, and some are missing; sequencing was by immunoSEQ multiplex PCR. The table records under 50,000 clones, around nine tenths of them present only once. The sample's time point: peak reinfection, 3 to 8 weeks after reinfection detection. Sorted cells were sequenced directly ex vivo without any in vitro expansion. Donors were people who inject drugs in the Montreal HEPCO cohort. Control naive CD8 T cells came from a couple of donors at all three reinfection time points.

Sequenced: naive CD8+ T cells sorted from blood. This chain connects TRBV6-5 to TRBJ2-7, with D perhaps matching TRBD1 (5 bases). This sequence originates from a man aged 18 to 29 with hepatitis C virus infection. CDR3 nucleotide sequence: TGTGCCACTTCCGTCAGGGACGAGCAGTACTTC. Translating it yields CATSVRDEQYF.